This is a list of T cell receptor beta chains from one sample in a study of blood T cell repertoires in COVID-19. Generated by immunoSEQ multiplex PCR, the TCRdb table keeps only in-frame clones and is missing some. The sample lists hundreds of thousands of clones, under 95% occurring once. Specimen: PBMCs or T cells enriched from blood (not recorded which). The receptor source for this set is a man aged 55-75 years who had recovered from COVID-19. Both conserved end residues are part of each CDR3. The D gene is left open where the match is weak.

TRBJ2-2 NA TRBV6-1 CASSETWLLINTGELFF
TRBJ2-3 TRBD1 TRBV7-2 CASSLALSGGAIDTQYF
TRBJ1-1 TRBD1 TRBV7-9 CASSMRQGVLEAFF
TRBJ2-3 TRBD1 TRBV11-3 CASRGQGARDTQYF
TRBJ1-6 NA TRBV5-1 CASSLDRQGSPLHF
TRBJ1-1 NA TRBV2 CASSAEGQPTEAFF
TRBJ1-2 TRBD1 TRBV5-1 CASSMGQSYGYTF
TRBJ1-3 NA TRBV5-5 CASSWEAVSGNTIYF
TRBJ2-3 TRBD1 TRBV12-3/TRBV12-4 CASSRGRDTQYF
TRBJ1-6 NA TRBV6-2/TRBV6-3 CASSFGQGATVHF
TRBJ2-5 NA TRBV5-1 CASSSGPGETQYF
TRBJ2-5 NA TRBV20-1 CSATQAETQYF
TRBJ2-5 NA TRBV12-3/TRBV12-4 CASRGTGRETQYF
TRBJ2-7 TRBD1 TRBV5-5 CASSIKQGAREQYF
TRBJ2-7 TRBD1 TRBV19 CASSMTGAGEQYF
TRBJ2-7 NA TRBV2 CASSRSGGSYEQYF
TRBJ1-1 NA TRBV5-6 CASNNYGTGNTEAFF
TRBJ1-6 TRBD1 TRBV7-9 CASSTGGGFYNSPLHF
TRBJ2-7 NA TRBV7-9 CATAGRQSYEQYF
TRBJ1-6 NA TRBV27 CASSSSGVWAPLHF
TRBJ2-7 NA TRBV6-6 CASKLTASTNYEQYF
TRBJ1-2 NA TRBV24-1 CATSLGTRFGGYTF
TRBJ1-1 TRBD1 TRBV18 CASSTGTGRGAEAFF
TRBJ2-7 NA TRBV9 CASSVGGDSYEQYF
TRBJ1-5 NA TRBV7-9 CASSRGGGGPQHF
TRBJ1-5 NA TRBV6-5 CASVELLSNQPQHF
TRBJ1-1 NA TRBV6-5 CASTRTYSNTEAFF
TRBJ2-3 NA TRBV29-1 CSVQGPTTDTQYF
TRBJ1-2 TRBD1 TRBV4-1 CASSQEVRGPANYGYTF
TRBJ1-5 NA TRBV30 CAWSTPPRTGTIGQPQHF
TRBJ2-1 NA TRBV7-2 CASSLYLNEQFF
TRBJ1-2 NA TRBV7-9 CASSTAPGNYGYTF
TRBJ1-2 NA TRBV29-1 CSVQWGRAYGYTF
TRBJ2-7 TRBD1 TRBV4-1 CASSYPGQGFYEQYF
TRBJ1-2 TRBD1 TRBV5-5 CASSWLPGQGVFGYTF